These 13 T cell receptor beta chains share one sample of origin, sequenced in a study of blood T cell repertoires in COVID-19 (TCRdb year 2020). Library preparation was by the immunoSEQ multiplex PCR assay. TCRdb holds this immuneACCESS table with in-frame rearrangements only. Some clones are missing; in checked studies, unresolved V genes explain under half, and the rest has no known cause. The sample has fewer than 75,000 clones on record, nearly 95% of them singletons. Around 4.3% of the sample belongs to the ten largest clones. The sequenced sample consisted of peripheral blood. These receptors came from a man aged 50-59 years with active COVID-19.

The chain uses TRBV24-1 and TRBJ2-2, with D possibly being TRBD1 (6 bases). Looked up from germline, CDR1 is KGHDR and CDR2 is SFDVKD. Trimming removed 10 bases from V and 2 bases from J, with 16 bases in between. CDR3 length equals 15 residues. Here the CDR3 reads CATGTTGSNTGELFF. DNA of the CDR3: TGTGCCACGGGAACCACAGGGAGTAACACCGGGGAGCTGTTTTTT.

The V call is TRBV29-1, the J call TRBJ2-5, with 7 bases lining up with TRBD2. This CDR3 has 14 residues. Germline-derived CDR1 and CDR2 are SQVTM and ANQGSEA. With V trimmed by 7 bases and J by 5 bases, 13 bases remained unmatched. Here the CDR3 DNA reads TGCAGCGCCCCCATCGGGGTGGGGGGGGAGACCCAGTACTTC. The encoded protein is CSAPIGVGGETQYF.

The CDR3 sequence is CASSSTGTKETQYF. CDR3 DNA: TGTGCCAGCAGCTCAACCGGGACTAAAGAGACCCAGTACTTC. The chain has TRBV7-8 and TRBJ2-5, with 7 bases aligning to TRBD2. Germline V gives CDR1 SGHVS, CDR2 FQNEAQ. The ends lost 4 bases at V and 3 bases at J; junction bases unmatched: 5. CDR3 size: 14 residues.

This clone was recorded once. The chain is built from TRBV9 and TRBJ2-6; TRBD2 matches at 14 bases. There are 19 residues in the CDR3. CDR1 and CDR2 (germline): SGDLS, YYNGEE. The junction had 2 bases not matched to a gene; V was cut back by 0 bases and J by 0 bases. DNA of the CDR3: TGTGCCAGCAGCGTAGTGGGACTAGCGGGGGCCTCTGGGGCCAACGTCCTGACTTTC. Its translation: CASSVVGLAGASGANVLTF.

This sequence joins TRBV5-8 and TRBJ1-1; 10 bases are shared with TRBD1. From germline, CDR1 is SGHTS and CDR2 YDEGEE. The CDR3 runs 16 residues. The V and J ends lost 5 bases and 5 bases, in that order; junction bases with no gene match: 12. This CDR3 is CASRDGDRGFWTEAFF. The CDR3 DNA sequence: TGTGCCAGCAGGGACGGGGACAGGGGTTTTTGGACTGAAGCTTTCTTT.

This clone has just one count. This CDR3 is CATRPGAGADTQYF. The CDR3 region has the DNA TGTGCCACCCGGCCGGGAGCGGGAGCAGATACGCAGTATTTT. The chain employs TRBV10-3 and TRBJ2-3, with 8 bases aligning to TRBD2. The CDR3 extends over 14 amino acids. Per the germline V gene, CDR1 is ENHRY and CDR2 is SYGVKD. Unmatched junction bases numbered 10, after V lost 10 bases and J lost 4 bases.

J is TRBJ1-2 and V is TRBV19; 7 bases line up with TRBD1. CDR1 and CDR2 from the germline V gene are LNHDA and SQIVND (reference sequence). The trim removed 5 bases at V and 4 bases at J, leaving 7 bases unmatched. The CDR3 has 14 residues. CDR3 in DNA: TGTGCCAGTAGTTACTCGGACAGGCCCTATGGCTACACCTTC. It yields the protein CASSYSDRPYGYTF.

The gene calls are TRBV18 and TRBJ1-3; 8 positions match TRBD1. CDR3 length: 19 residues. V trimming: 5 bases; J trimming: 0 bases; junction bases outside the gene matches: 15. Per germline, CDR1 KGHSH and CDR2 LQKENI. The CDR3 nucleotides read TGTGCCAGCTCAGCCTCCTCGGCCGGGACAGGAATCTCTGGAAACACCATATATTTT. Translation: CASSASSAGTGISGNTIYF.

This chain uses TRBV7-6 with TRBJ2-1; 10 positions agree with TRBD2. CDR1 is SGHVS, CDR2 FNYEAQ, per germline. The CDR3 spans 15 residues. The trim removed 2 bases at V and 9 bases at J, leaving 7 bases unmatched. CDR3 region: CASSLQSGGAGEQFF. The CDR3 DNA is TGTGCCAGCAGCTTACAAAGCGGGGGGGCCGGTGAGCAGTTCTTC.

This clone has a handful of counts. This chain connects TRBV6-5 to TRBJ2-7; 9 bases are a match to TRBD1. V was clipped by 2 bases and J by 2 bases; unmatched bases: 4. Germline-derived CDR1 and CDR2 are MNHEY and SVGAGI. The CDR3 has 15 amino acids. The CDR3 loop is CASSYRGQGTYEQYF. For the CDR3, the DNA is TGTGCCAGCAGTTACAGGGGACAGGGAACCTACGAGCAGTACTTC.

The chain uses TRBV11-2 and TRBJ2-3; 11 bases match TRBD2. Germline CDR1 is SGHAT and CDR2 is FQNNGV. After removal of 5 bases from V and 3 bases from J, the junction contained 7 bases not matched to a gene. The CDR3 length is 16 residues. The CDR3 protein is CASSPVAGGLTDTQYF. The CDR3 nucleotides are TGTGCCAGCAGCCCCGTAGCGGGGGGGTTGACAGATACGCAGTATTTT.

V and J are TRBV2 and TRBJ2-1; D is perhaps TRBD1 (5 bases). The CDR3 runs to 12 residues. With 6 bases removed from V and 9 bases from J, the gap between germline ends came to 12 bases. In germline, CDR1 is SNHLY, CDR2 FYNNEI. The CDR3 reads CASRANRGEQFF. The DNA for the CDR3 is TGTGCCAGCAGAGCAAATAGGGGTGAGCAGTTCTTC.

J is TRBJ2-1 and V is TRBV6-5, with D possibly matching TRBD2 (6 bases). This CDR3 has 15 residues. Per the germline V gene, CDR1 is MNHEY and CDR2 is SVGAGI. V lost 6 bases and J lost 8, with 20 bases in between. The CDR3 sequence: CASRSLGGGGHEQFF. Written as DNA, the CDR3 is TGTGCCAGCAGAAGCCTTGGGGGAGGAGGCCATGAGCAGTTCTTC.